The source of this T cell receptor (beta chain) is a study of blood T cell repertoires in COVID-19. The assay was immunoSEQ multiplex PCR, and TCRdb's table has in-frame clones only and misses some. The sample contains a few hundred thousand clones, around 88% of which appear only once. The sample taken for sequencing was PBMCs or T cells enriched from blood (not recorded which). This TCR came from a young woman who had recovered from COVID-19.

The chain's CDR3 is CASSPLGTSSKASYEQYF. In DNA, the CDR3 is TGTGCCAGCAGCCCCCTCGGGACTAGCTCAAAAGCCTCCTACGAGCAGTACTTC. V and J are TRBV4-2 and TRBJ2-7, with 9 positions matching TRBD2. CDR1 is LGHNA, CDR2 YNFKEQ, per germline. Trimming removed 4 bases from V and 0 bases from J; junction bases left unmatched: 13. The CDR3 is 18 residues long.